This TCR beta chain was recorded in a study of T cell changes during pregnancy in multiple sclerosis. Losses at the gene ends were 4 bases for V and 6 bases for J; bases not matched to a gene: 12. The CDR3 is made up of 16 amino acids. From germline, CDR1 is SGHKS and CDR2 YYEKEE (reference sequence). Assay used: immunoSEQ multiplex PCR; TCRdb lists only in-frame clones, some missing. Among more than 90,000 clones listed, approximately 92% were seen once. This sequence was found in a female donor with multiple sclerosis, enrolled in a pregnancy study. The gene calls are TRBV5-5 and TRBJ2-3; 9 bases are a match to TRBD2. Here the sequenced sample was peripheral blood, taken after pregnancy. The CDR3: CASSPPGLASGDTQYF. The DNA for the CDR3 is TGTGCCAGCAGCCCCCCGGGACTAGCATCAGGGGATACGCAGTATTTT.